The 20 T cell receptor beta chains below come from one sample, sequenced in a study of T cell responses to AZD1222 COVID-19 vaccine. Produced via immunoSEQ multiplex PCR; TCRdb's table is partial and in-frame only. The sample has under 200,000 clones, under 95% seen once. This specimen was peripheral blood, taken on day 0 of MenACWY control vaccination. The receptors were gathered from an adult in good health.

With respect to this clone: Additional DNA sequences in this sample encode the identical CDR3. The chain couples TRBV5-5 to TRBJ2-2, with 14 positions matching TRBD2. Unmatched junction bases numbered 3, after V lost 2 bases and J lost 0 bases. The CDR3 is 18 residues long. Germline V gene sequence: CDR1 SGHKS, CDR2 YYEKEE (reference sequence). Here the CDR3 DNA reads TGTGCCAGCAGCTTAGGACTAGCGGGAGGCCCGAACACCGGGGAGCTGTTTTTT. Translated, it gives CASSLGLAGGPNTGELFF. The whole variable domain, remainder taken from reference TRBV5-5 and TRBJ2-2, is DAGVTQSPTHLIKTRGQQVTLRCSPISGHKSVSWYQQVLGQGPQFIFQYYEKEERGRGNFPDRFSARQFPNYSSELNVNALLLGDSALYLCASSLGLAGGPNTGELFFGEGSRLTVL.

The gene calls are TRBV7-3 and TRBJ2-6; 10 nucleotides line up with TRBD2. J lost 0 bases, V lost 5 bases, and 4 bases had no gene match. The germline V gene has CDR1 SGHTA and CDR2 FQGTGA. CDR3 length: 17 amino acids. CDR3 nucleotide sequence: TGTGCCAGCAGCCTACTAGCGGGGTTCTCTGGGGCCAACGTCCTGACTTTC. It codes for CASSLLAGFSGANVLTF. Together with reference TRBV7-3 and TRBJ2-6, the CDR3 gives the full variable domain: GAGVSQTPSNKVTEKGKYVELRCDPISGHTALYWYRQSLGQGPEFLIYFQGTGAADDSGLPNDRFFAVRPEGSVSTLKIQRTERGDSAVYLCASSLLAGFSGANVLTFGAGSRLTVL.

The chain is built from TRBV10-3 and TRBJ1-6, with TRBD1 matching 9 bases. CDR1 and CDR2 from the germline V gene are ENHRY and SYGVKD. The CDR3 contains 14 residues. With 5 bases clipped from V and 8 bases from J, the junction kept 4 bases outside the gene matches. The CDR3 region is CAISKTGGDSPLHF. The CDR3, as DNA: TGTGCCATCAGTAAGACAGGGGGTGATTCACCCCTCCACTTT.

This chain uses TRBV28 with TRBJ1-1, with D perhaps matching TRBD1 (6 bases). The ends were cut back, 9 bases at V and 1 base at J, with 12 bases in the middle. From germline, CDR1 is MDHEN and CDR2 SYDVKM. The CDR3 has 13 amino acids. For the CDR3, the DNA is TGTGCCAGTAAACAGGGCCCGAACACTGAAGCTTTCTTT. Translation: CASKQGPNTEAFF.

The V gene is TRBV5-6, the J gene TRBJ1-1, with D perhaps matching TRBD1 (5 bases). The CDR3 covers 15 residues. The germline gives CDR1 SGHDT, CDR2 YYEEEE. The ends were cut back, 4 bases at V and 1 base at J, with 14 bases in the middle. CDR3 amino acids: CASSPGGARNTEAFF. The CDR3 DNA is TGTGCCAGCAGCCCCGGCGGGGCGCGGAACACTGAAGCTTTCTTT. The full variable domain, with the rest looked up from reference TRBV5-6 and TRBJ1-1, is DAGVTQSPTHLIKTRGQQVTLRCSPKSGHDTVSWYQQALGQGPQFIFQYYEEEERQRGNFPDRFSGHQFPNYSSELNVNALLLGDSALYLCASSPGGARNTEAFFGQGTRLTVV.

The V call is TRBV30, the J call TRBJ1-5; D might be TRBD1 (6 bases). The germline CDR1 and CDR2 sequences are GTSNPN and SVGIG (reference sequence). The CDR3 contains 13 residues. V lost 4 bases and J lost 15, with 22 bases in between. DNA for the CDR3: TGTGCCTGGATCCCCAACCAGGGGTATCAGGGGCATTTT. Its protein is CAWIPNQGYQGHF. The full variable domain, with the rest looked up from reference TRBV30 and TRBJ1-5, is SQTIHQWPATLVQPVGSPLSLECTVEGTSNPNLYWYRQAAGRGLQLLFYSVGIGQISSEVPQNLSASRPQDRQFILSSKKLLLSDSGFYLCAWIPNQGYQGHFGDGTRLSIL.

The V gene is TRBV6-1, the J gene TRBJ2-7; 8 bases fit TRBD2. Trimming removed 3 bases from V and 0 bases from J; junction bases left unmatched: 4. CDR1 is MNHNS, CDR2 SASEGT, per germline. The CDR3 loop spans 15 amino acids. CDR3: CASSDTGTSSYEQYF. As DNA, the CDR3 is TGTGCCAGCAGTGACACCGGGACTAGCTCCTACGAGCAGTACTTC.

The genes are TRBV7-9 and TRBJ2-2, with 7 positions matching TRBD1. The germline gives CDR1 SEHNR, CDR2 FQNEAQ (reference sequence). After removal of 4 bases from V and 0 bases from J, the junction contained 2 bases not matched to a gene. CDR3 length equals 15 residues. The CDR3, as DNA: TGTGCCAGCAGCTGGACAGGTTCGAACACCGGGGAGCTGTTTTTT. This codes for CASSWTGSNTGELFF.

The chain has TRBV28 and TRBJ1-6, with unresolved D. The CDR3 is 16 residues long. Deletions cut 4 bases from V and 3 bases from J, with 13 bases between. The germline V gene encodes CDR1 MDHEN and CDR2 SYDVKM. The CDR3 nucleotides are TGTGCCAGCAGTTCGAGACATACAGTCTATAATTCACCCCTCCACTTT. It translates to CASSSRHTVYNSPLHF.

The CDR3 coding sequence is TGTGCCAGCAGCCCGGGGACTAGCGGGAGGGCCTCCGGGGAGCTGTTTTTT. The encoded protein is CASSPGTSGRASGELFF. The rearrangement joins TRBV7-8 to TRBJ2-2, with 16 bases identical to TRBD2. The ends lost 5 bases at V and 6 bases at J; junction bases unmatched: 6. The CDR3 is made up of 17 amino acids. Germline CDR1 and CDR2: SGHVS and FQNEAQ.

J is TRBJ1-2 and V is TRBV4-1; D remains ambiguous. This CDR3 has 15 amino acids. CDR1 is MGHRA and CDR2 is YSYEKL in the germline V gene. V was clipped by 1 base and J by 8 bases, with 17 bases between them. The CDR3 nucleotides are TGCGCCAGCAGCCAAGCCCAGGTGGCCCTATTGGGCTACACCTTC. Its protein product is CASSQAQVALLGYTF.

The chain links TRBV11-2 to TRBJ1-5; D is undetermined. Trimming stripped 1 base from V and 2 bases from J, with 9 bases between. Germline V gives CDR1 SGHAT, CDR2 FQNNGV. This CDR3 is built from 15 residues. CDR3 nucleotides: TGTGCCAGCAGCTTAGGAGCCACACGCAATCAGCCCCAGCATTTT. It yields the protein CASSLGATRNQPQHF.

The V call is TRBV28, the J call TRBJ2-3, with 9 bases that match TRBD1. The CDR3 runs 16 residues. CDR1 is MDHEN, CDR2 SYDVKM, per germline. J was trimmed by 1 base and V by 5 bases; bases with no gene match: 7. DNA for the CDR3: TGTGCCAGCAGTCCAACAGGGGGCCCTGGCACAGATACGCAGTATTTT. This gives the protein CASSPTGGPGTDTQYF.

V and J are TRBV6-4 and TRBJ2-7, with 9 bases that match TRBD2. The CDR3 covers 16 residues. V dropped 1 base and J dropped 9; count of bases not matched to a gene: 13. The germline V gene encodes CDR1 MRHNA and CDR2 SNTAGT. The CDR3 region has the DNA TGTGCCAGCAGTGACTTTAGACTAGCGGCCCTGTCTGGGCAGTACTTC. This codes for CASSDFRLAALSGQYF.

The V call is TRBV3-1 (or the pseudogene TRBV3-2), the J call TRBJ1-1; D possibly corresponds to TRBD1 (5 bases). The CDR3 consists of 16 residues. Germline values: CDR1 LGHDT, CDR2 YNNKEL (reference sequence). Trimming left V 0 bases short and J 7 bases short, with 18 bases between. Here the CDR3 reads CASSQESAGRYDEAFF. In DNA form, the CDR3 reads TGTGCCAGCAGCCAAGAGTCGGCAGGGCGGTACGATGAAGCTTTCTTT.

The V and J genes are TRBV5-4 and TRBJ1-5, with unresolved D. The germline CDR1 and CDR2 sequences are SGHNT and YYREEE (reference sequence). V gave up 2 bases and J gave up 4 bases, with 10 bases separating them. The CDR3 has 14 amino acids. CDR3 in amino acids: CASSFEGHNQPQHF. The CDR3 coding sequence is TGTGCCAGCAGCTTTGAGGGCCATAATCAGCCCCAGCATTTT.

The chain joins TRBV13 to TRBJ1-1; D remains unclear. CDR3 size: 15 residues. Trimming left V 2 bases short and J 2 bases short, with 12 bases between. Germline values: CDR1 PRHDT, CDR2 FYEKMQ (reference sequence). CDR3 residues: CASSLFLPLNTEAFF. The DNA of the CDR3 is TGTGCCAGCAGCTTATTCCTGCCTCTTAACACTGAAGCTTTCTTT.

V is TRBV7-6 and J is TRBJ2-1; a possible D gene is TRBD1 (6 bases). Germline assignment: CDR1 SGHVS and CDR2 FNYEAQ. The CDR3 contains 15 residues. Between the trimmed V and J ends, which lost 0 bases and 0 bases, there was a span of 6 bases. CDR3 sequence: CASSLAGASYNEQFF. Here the CDR3 DNA reads TGTGCCAGCAGCTTAGCGGGGGCCTCCTACAATGAGCAGTTCTTC. Complete variable domain (other parts from reference TRBV7-6 and TRBJ2-1): GAGVSQSPRYKVTKRGQDVALRCDPISGHVSLYWYRQALGQGPEFLTYFNYEAQQDKSGLPNDRFSAERPEGSISTLTIQRTEQRDSAMYRCASSLAGASYNEQFFGPGTRLTVL.

CDR3 region: CATKGLLEAFF. DNA of the CDR3: TGTGCGACGAAGGGACTGCTTGAAGCTTTCTTT. The V and J genes are TRBV30 and TRBJ1-1, with D possibly TRBD1 on 5 matching bases. This CDR3 has 11 amino acids. Germline loops: CDR1 GTSNPN, CDR2 SVGIG (reference sequence). The whole variable domain, remainder taken from reference TRBV30 and TRBJ1-1, is SQTIHQWPATLVQPVGSPLSLECTVEGTSNPNLYWYRQAAGRGLQLLFYSVGIGQISSEVPQNLSASRPQDRQFILSSKKLLLSDSGFYLCATKGLLEAFFGQGTRLTVV.

This clone was picked up one time. The V gene is TRBV5-5, the J gene TRBJ1-3, with 8 bases fitting TRBD1. The V segment lost 1 base and the J segment 3 bases; nucleotides outside the gene matches: 9. CDR1 and CDR2 (germline): SGHKS, YYEKEE (reference sequence). The CDR3 sequence is 17 residues long. The CDR3 DNA follows: TGTGCCAGCAGCTTGAACCGACAGGGGTTAATTGGAAACACCATATATTTT. Amino acid sequence: CASSLNRQGLIGNTIYF. Looking up the rest from reference TRBV5-5 and TRBJ1-3 gives the full variable domain: DAGVTQSPTHLIKTRGQQVTLRCSPISGHKSVSWYQQVLGQGPQFIFQYYEKEERGRGNFPDRFSARQFPNYSSELNVNALLLGDSALYLCASSLNRQGLIGNTIYFGEGSWLTVV.